This entry concerns a single T cell receptor (beta chain). These data are taken from a study of blood T cell repertoires in COVID-19. The V gene's germline CDR1 is LNHNV and CDR2 YYDKDF (reference sequence). V trimming: 0 bases; J trimming: 8 bases; junction bases outside the gene matches: 16. This CDR3 is 19 amino acids long. Only in-frame clones appear in the TCRdb table, and some are missing; sequencing was by immunoSEQ multiplex PCR. The sample contains roughly 290,000 clones, 90% of which appear only once. This sequence was found in a woman aged 25 to 39 with COVID-19, enrolled during active disease. The chain couples TRBV15 to TRBJ1-5; TRBD1 matches 10 bases. Sequencing used peripheral blood. CDR3 coding DNA: TGTGCCACCAGCAGAGATTTGTGGGGGGACAGGGGAATGGGTAAGCCCCAGCATTTT. It is translated as CATSRDLWGDRGMGKPQHF.